The 6 T cell receptor beta chains reported below all come from one sample, sequenced in a study of regulatory T cells in long-lasting Graves disease. Time point: persistent/refractory GD, antithyroid drugs over 5 years with positive TRAb. RNA isolated from PBMCs was used to make the TCR library. CDR3-region Arm-PCR and iRepertoire HTBI primers produced the TCR beta libraries. TCRdb re-called the multiplex PCR reads through MiXCR, storing one row per CDR3 protein. The data show more than 350,000 distinct CDR3 sequences, roughly a fifth seen once. The material was peripheral blood mononuclear cells (PBMCs), obtained when the disease was refractory, from a patient treated with antithyroid drugs. All receptors come from a female donor with Graves disease.

This clonotype was recorded many times. The V gene is TRBV2, the J gene TRBJ2-1, with D hard to call. Germline lookup yields CDR1 SNHLY and CDR2 FYNNEI. V was cut by 6 bases and J by 9 bases, with 3 bases left in between. The CDR3 has 9 amino acids. CDR3 coding DNA: TGTGCCAGCAGGGGTGAGCAGTTCTTC. It codes for CASRGEQFF.

At least ten counts were recorded for this clonotype. This chain links TRBV14 with TRBJ2-5, with unresolved D. The CDR3 spans 15 residues. Trimming took 0 bases from V and 5 from J, leaving 13 bases between them. Germline V gene data show CDR1 as SGHDN and CDR2 as FVKESK. The CDR3 DNA is TGTGCCAGCAGCCAAGAGGAGAACCGGCTCGAGACCCAGTACTTC. Translating gives CASSQEENRLETQYF.

This clonotype was seen repeatedly, ten times or more. This chain joins TRBV12-3 or TRBV12-4 and TRBJ1-5; D might be TRBD1 (6 bases). The V and J ends lost 6 bases and 4 bases respectively, with 10 bases between them. The CDR3 has 13 residues. The CDR3 nucleotides read TGTGCCAGCAGGGCTACAGGGAATCAGCCCCAGCATTTT. The encoded protein is CASRATGNQPQHF.

This clonotype was recorded many times. This chain links TRBV20-1 with TRBJ1-2; D is perhaps TRBD1 (5 bases). This CDR3 comprises 14 residues. Between the trimmed V and J ends, which lost 6 bases and 5 bases, there was a span of 19 bases. From germline, CDR1 is DFQATT and CDR2 SNEGSKA (reference sequence). CDR3 sequence: CSAVEAGTPYGYTF. CDR3 bases: TGCAGTGCGGTAGAGGCAGGGACCCCATATGGCTACACCTTC.

This clonotype was observed many times. V usage is TRBV29-1 and J usage is TRBJ2-5; the D call may be TRBD1 or TRBD2 (5 bases each). The V gene's germline CDR1 is SQVTM and CDR2 ANQGSEA. This CDR3 spans 13 amino acids. The V and J ends lost 6 bases and 5 bases respectively, with 16 bases between them. CDR3 sequence (DNA): TGCAGCGTGGGGGATCTCACGGGGGAGACCCAGTACTTC. Its protein product is CSVGDLTGETQYF.

This clonotype was detected a few times. V is TRBV15 and J is TRBJ2-6; D gene unclear. The ends were cut back, 0 bases at V and 3 bases at J, with 9 bases in the middle. The CDR3 contains 16 residues. Per the germline V gene, CDR1 is LNHNV and CDR2 is YYDKDF (reference sequence). CDR3 amino acids: CATSRDRGLGANVLTF. The DNA of the CDR3 is TGTGCCACCAGCAGAGATCGAGGTCTTGGGGCCAACGTCCTGACTTTC.